These T cell receptor beta chains were read from a single sample in a study of cytomegalovirus exposure and HLA in healthy donors. Using immunoSEQ multiplex PCR, the repertoire was profiled, and TCRdb retains in-frame clones only, with some absent. The data contain about 51,000 clones, about four fifths of them singletons. What was sequenced was PBMCs. The receptors come from a boy between 10 and 17 years old in good health and CMV-seropositive. Each CDR3 is given with its conserved first and last residue. A D gene is named only where the DNA matches it firmly. Rows give clone size only sometimes, using once, few, many, or a class for an expanded clone.

once TRBJ1-2 . TRBV19 CASSILLRDSGGYTF TGTGCCAGTAGTATTCTCCTACGAGACAGTGGTGGCTACACCTTC
. TRBJ1-2 . TRBV5-1 CASSLDPGTNYGYTF TGCGCCAGCAGCTTGGACCCGGGGACTAACTATGGCTACACCTTC
. TRBJ2-7 TRBD2 TRBV6-6 CASSYFRSGGPYEQYF TGTGCCAGCAGTTACTTCAGAAGCGGGGGGCCTTACGAGCAGTACTTC
. TRBJ1-2 . TRBV6-5 CASSYVDRPNYGYTF TGTGCCAGCAGTTACGTAGACAGGCCTAACTATGGCTACACCTTC
. TRBJ1-2 . TRBV23-1 CASSLRVYGYTF TGCGCCAGCAGTCTGCGGGTCTATGGCTACACCTTC
. TRBJ1-4 TRBD1 TRBV18 CASSGQGEKLFF TGTGCCAGCTCGGGACAGGGCGAAAAACTGTTTTTT
. TRBJ2-3 TRBD1 TRBV18 CASSPAGTGKWDTQYF TGTGCCAGCTCACCCGCCGGGACAGGGAAATGGGATACGCAGTATTTT
. TRBJ2-1 TRBD2 TRBV18 CASSPSLAGISYNEQFF TGTGCCAGCTCACCCAGCCTAGCGGGGATTTCCTACAATGAGCAGTTCTTC
. TRBJ2-7 TRBD2 TRBV13 CASSKRGGYEQYF TGTGCCAGCAGTAAACGGGGGGGCTACGAGCAGTACTTC
few TRBJ1-6 . TRBV2 CASSSVGSPLHF TGTGCCAGCTCCTCCGTCGGTTCACCCCTCCACTTT
. TRBJ2-5 . TRBV18 CASSPGVMETQYF TGTGCCAGCTCACCCGGGGTGATGGAGACCCAGTACTTC
. TRBJ2-7 . TRBV7-9 CASSEGVAEQYF TGTGCCAGCAGCGAAGGAGTGGCCGAGCAGTACTTC
once TRBJ2-7 TRBD1 TRBV29-1 CSVTGTVSYEQYF TGCAGCGTGACCGGGACAGTGTCCTACGAGCAGTACTTC